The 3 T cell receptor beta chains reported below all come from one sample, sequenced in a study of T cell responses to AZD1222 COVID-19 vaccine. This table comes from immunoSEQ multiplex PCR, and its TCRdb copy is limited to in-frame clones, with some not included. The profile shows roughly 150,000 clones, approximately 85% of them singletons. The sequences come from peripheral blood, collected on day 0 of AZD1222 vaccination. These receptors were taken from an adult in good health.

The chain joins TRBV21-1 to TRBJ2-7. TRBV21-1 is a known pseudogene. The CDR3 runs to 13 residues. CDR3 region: CASSTVTCYEQYF. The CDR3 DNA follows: TGTGCCAGCAGTACAGTGACTTGCTACGAGCAGTACTTC.

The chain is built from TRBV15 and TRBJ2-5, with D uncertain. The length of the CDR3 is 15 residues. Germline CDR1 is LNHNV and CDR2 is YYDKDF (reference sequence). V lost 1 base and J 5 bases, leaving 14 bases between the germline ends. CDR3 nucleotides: TGTGCCACCAGCAGAGGCGTTGAGAGCTGGGAGACCCAGTACTTC. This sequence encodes CATSRGVESWETQYF.

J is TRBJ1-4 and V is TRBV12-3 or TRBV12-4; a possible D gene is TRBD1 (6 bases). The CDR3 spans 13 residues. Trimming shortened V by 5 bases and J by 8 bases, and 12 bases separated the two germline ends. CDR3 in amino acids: CASSQGDKEKLFF. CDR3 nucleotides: TGTGCCAGCAGTCAAGGGGACAAAGAAAAACTGTTTTTT.